The 30 T cell receptor beta chains below come from one sample, sequenced in a study of brain metastases from non-small cell lung cancer. The data were produced by immunoSEQ multiplex PCR, yet TCRdb's version contains in-frame clones alone and is incomplete. The data hold 1,500 to 1,800 clones, with approximately 80% observed a single time. The sample was primary lung tumor tissue. Receptors were obtained from a donor aged 40 or older with non-small cell lung cancer.

This clone is judged large. This rearrangement joins TRBV27 to TRBJ1-2; the D gene is possibly TRBD1 (6 bases). CDR3 length: 15 residues. The germline V gene has CDR1 MNHEY and CDR2 SMNVEV (reference sequence). Trimming stripped 2 bases from V and 1 base from J, with 11 bases between. The CDR3 loop reads CASSLIAGDNYGYTF. For the CDR3, the DNA is TGTGCCAGCAGTTTAATAGCAGGGGATAACTATGGCTACACCTTC.

The chain employs TRBV4-1 and TRBJ2-6; 7 bases match TRBD1. Germline lookup yields CDR1 MGHRA and CDR2 YSYEKL. Trimming removed 4 bases from V and 0 bases from J; junction bases left unmatched: 6. The CDR3 loop spans 17 amino acids. The CDR3 bases are TGCGCCAGCAGCCTGGGGACAGCAAGCTCTGGGGCCAACGTCCTGACTTTC. Translated: CASSLGTASSGANVLTF.

This chain links TRBV7-3 with TRBJ1-6; a weak D match, TRBD1 (5 bases). V was clipped by 5 bases and J by 9 bases, with 11 bases between them. The CDR3 runs 13 residues. Per the germline V gene, CDR1 is SGHTA and CDR2 is FQGTGA. CDR3 nucleotides: TGTGCCAGCAGCCGGGACCTTCTTTCACCCCTCCACTTT. Protein sequence: CASSRDLLSPLHF.

The chain combines TRBV7-9 with TRBJ2-2, with unresolved D. This CDR3 region has 15 residues. Germline V lookup: CDR1 SEHNR, CDR2 FQNEAQ (reference sequence). V lost 1 base, J lost 7 bases, and 13 bases lay in between. CDR3 loop: CASSLVSSGSGELFF. As DNA, the CDR3 is TGTGCCAGCAGCTTAGTTTCAAGTGGCAGCGGGGAGCTGTTTTTT. The full variable domain, with the rest looked up from reference TRBV7-9 and TRBJ2-2, is DTGVSQNPRHKITKRGQNVTFRCDPISEHNRLYWYRQTLGQGPEFLTYFQNEAQLEKSRLLSDRFSAERPKGSFSTLEIQRTEQGDSAMYLCASSLVSSGSGELFFGEGSRLTVL.

The genes are TRBV3-1 (or the pseudogene TRBV3-2) and TRBJ1-6, with D hard to call. Germline V gives CDR1 LGHDT, CDR2 YNNKEL (reference sequence). The CDR3 spans 18 residues. The V and J ends lost 5 bases and 7 bases respectively, with 24 bases between them. CDR3 sequence: CASSGIPPISYINSPLHF. The DNA for the CDR3 is TGTGCCAGCAGCGGTATCCCTCCCATTTCATACATCAATTCACCCCTCCACTTT.

V gene TRBV9 combines with J gene TRBJ1-1, with 7 bases matching TRBD1. Germline values: CDR1 SGDLS, CDR2 YYNGEE. V shed 4 bases and J 0 bases; nucleotides not matched to a gene: 9. The CDR3 extends over 16 amino acids. CDR3 sequence: CASSSMTGRLNTEAFF. DNA for the CDR3: TGTGCCAGCAGCTCCATGACAGGGCGCCTGAACACTGAAGCTTTCTTT.

V usage is TRBV5-6 and J usage is TRBJ2-7; 7 bases fit TRBD1. CDR3 size: 15 residues. Unmatched junction bases numbered 5, after V lost 2 bases and J lost 0 bases. Germline V gene lookup returns CDR1 SGHDT and CDR2 YYEEEE. For the CDR3, the DNA is TGTGCCAGCAGCTTTCCGGGACAGAACTCCTACGAGCAGTACTTC. It specifies CASSFPGQNSYEQYF.

This clone has just one count. This chain uses TRBV2 with TRBJ1-1; TRBD1 agrees at 9 bases. This CDR3 has 11 residues. With V trimmed by 10 bases and J by 8 bases, 5 bases remained unmatched. Germline-derived CDR1 and CDR2 are SNHLY and FYNNEI. In DNA, the CDR3 is TGTGCCATCGGACAGGGGAGCGAAGCTTTCTTT. Its protein product is CAIGQGSEAFF.

As concerns this clone: At one of its ends the junction is not consistent with the germline gene, which may arise from a read error. The chain is built from TRBV2 and TRBJ1-1, with a weak D call TRBD1 (5 bases). CDR1 and CDR2 from the germline V gene are SNHLY and FYNNEI. This CDR3 region has 13 residues. CDR3 region: CANSGQGNTEAFF. The CDR3 DNA is TGTGCCAACAGTGGTCAGGGGAACACTGAAGCTTTCTTT.

J is TRBJ1-2 and V is TRBV2; possibly TRBD1 for D (5 bases). The CDR3 extends over 14 amino acids. Germline assignment: CDR1 SNHLY and CDR2 FYNNEI. Between the trimmed V and J ends, which lost 0 bases and 4 bases, there was a span of 9 bases. The CDR3 coding sequence is TGTGCCAGCAGTGAAGCCAGGGACCTCTATGGCTACACCTTC. Translation: CASSEARDLYGYTF.

This rearrangement joins TRBV28 to TRBJ2-7, with 8 bases matching TRBD2. Per the germline V gene, CDR1 is MDHEN and CDR2 is SYDVKM. This CDR3 spans 15 amino acids. V shed 6 bases, J shed 2 bases, and the junction held 9 bases outside the gene matches. CDR3 nucleotide sequence: TGTGCCAGCAGCCTGCCGGGAGGGAGCACCTACGAGCAGTACTTC. Translation: CASSLPGGSTYEQYF.

This chain uses TRBV19 with TRBJ2-5; no clear D gene. The CDR3 loop spans 15 amino acids. Per the germline V gene, CDR1 is LNHDA and CDR2 is SQIVND (reference sequence). Trimming shortened V by 5 bases and J by 1 base, and 14 bases separated the two germline ends. The CDR3 loop reads CASSPGRRAQETQYF. As DNA, the CDR3 is TGTGCCAGTAGTCCCGGACGGAGAGCCCAAGAGACCCAGTACTTC.

This sequence joins TRBV7-2 and TRBJ1-4; TRBD1 aligns across 8 bases. The length of the CDR3 is 13 residues. V was clipped by 5 bases and J by 11 bases; unmatched bases: 7. CDR1 is SGHTA, CDR2 FQGNSA, per germline. CDR3 loop: CASSKPDREKLFF. CDR3 bases: TGTGCCAGCAGCAAACCGGACAGGGAGAAACTGTTTTTT. Full variable domain (outside the CDR3, taken from reference TRBV7-2 and TRBJ1-4): GAGVSQSPSNKVTEKGKDVELRCDPISGHTALYWYRQSLGQGLEFLIYFQGNSAPDKSGLPSDRFSAERTGGSVSTLTIQRTQQEDSAVYLCASSKPDREKLFFGSGTQLSVL.

The rearrangement joins TRBV9 to TRBJ2-5; TRBD1 is a possible D gene (5 bases). The germline V and J ends were trimmed by 1 base and 1 base, with 8 bases remaining between them. The germline CDR1 and CDR2 sequences are SGDLS and YYNGEE. The CDR3 covers 14 residues. As DNA, the CDR3 is TGTGCCAGCAGCGTAAAGACAGTCCAAGAGACCCAGTACTTC. The encoded protein is CASSVKTVQETQYF.

CDR3 sequence reads: CASSTPGPGINEQFF. The CDR3 nucleotides are TGCGCCAGCAGCACACCGGGACCCGGGATTAATGAGCAGTTCTTC. The chain employs TRBV5-1 and TRBJ2-1; D possibly uses TRBD1 or TRBD2 (5 bases each). V lost 4 bases and J lost 7, with 18 bases in between. Germline values: CDR1 SGHRS, CDR2 YFSETQ. CDR3 length equals 15 residues.

The V and J genes are TRBV28 and TRBJ1-2; D is undetermined. Germline-derived CDR1 and CDR2 are MDHEN and SYDVKM. V was pared by 8 bases and J by 2 bases, with 15 bases between. The CDR3 sequence is 14 residues long. Written as DNA, the CDR3 is TGTGCCAGCGCAGGTGCAAAAACAAACTATGGCTACACCTTC. Its translation: CASAGAKTNYGYTF.

As DNA, the CDR3 is TGTGCCAGTAGTATCGGTCAGGAAAGGGGTCGAGATGGCTACACCTTC. Protein product: CASSIGQERGRDGYTF. The chain joins TRBV19 to TRBJ1-2; D perhaps matches TRBD1 (5 bases). V lost 3 bases to trimming and J lost 6 bases, with 20 bases between them. The CDR3 has 16 amino acids. Germline V gene data show CDR1 as LNHDA and CDR2 as SQIVND (reference sequence).

Concerning this clone itself: This same CDR3 is encoded by further DNA sequences in the sample. The chain employs TRBV7-2 and TRBJ1-1, with no clear D. This CDR3 spans 15 amino acids. V dropped 5 bases and J dropped 1 base, with 14 bases sitting between them. CDR1 and CDR2 from the germline V gene are SGHTA and FQGNSA. Here the CDR3 DNA reads TGTGCCAGCAGCGCCTGGGCCACGACGAACACTGAAGCTTTCTTT. Protein: CASSAWATTNTEAFF.

In regard to this clone: A junction end diverges from the germline sequence, so it may reflect a read error. Other DNA sequences in the same sample also yield this CDR3. The chain joins TRBV4-1 to TRBJ1-2, with D unresolved. Germline V gene data show CDR1 as MGHRA and CDR2 as YSYEKL. There are 15 residues in the CDR3. The CDR3 reads CASSQDSGANYGYTF. DNA of the CDR3: TGCGCCAGCAGCCAAGACTCTGGAGCTAACTATGGCTATACCTTC.

As for this clone: The junction does not match germline at one end; this may be a read error. This sample includes further DNA sequences coding for the same CDR3. This rearrangement joins TRBV5-6 to TRBJ2-3; a possible D gene is TRBD2 (5 bases). The CDR3 loop spans 13 amino acids. In germline, CDR1 is SGHDT, CDR2 YYEEEE. For the CDR3, the DNA is TGTGCTAGCAGCTTTGGGAGCAGAGATACGCAGTATTTT. Residues: CASSFGSRDTQYF.

This clone occurred once. CDR3 in amino acids: CATSGAEATNEKLFF. CDR3 coding DNA: TGTGCCACCAGTGGAGCGGAGGCAACTAATGAAAAACTGTTTTTT. The genes are TRBV24-1 and TRBJ1-4; D call uncertain. This CDR3 is 15 amino acids long. Trimming removed 5 bases from V and 0 bases from J, with 9 bases in between. Germline V lookup: CDR1 KGHDR, CDR2 SFDVKD.

The chain couples TRBV5-6 to TRBJ1-6, with D uncertain. The germline V gene has CDR1 SGHDT and CDR2 YYEEEE. Between the trimmed V and J ends, which lost 4 bases and 5 bases, there was a span of 10 bases. The CDR3 covers 14 residues. CDR3 protein: CASSPGPNNSPLHF. CDR3 in DNA: TGTGCCAGCAGCCCCGGGCCCAATAATTCACCCCTCCACTTT.

In regard to this clone: Additional DNA sequences in this sample encode the identical CDR3. The V call is TRBV5-8, the J call TRBJ1-2; no definite D call. This CDR3 is 12 amino acids long. The germline V gene encodes CDR1 SGHTS and CDR2 YDEGEE. With 1 base removed from V and 8 bases from J, the gap between germline ends came to 9 bases. The CDR3 region is CASSLRLPGYTF. For the CDR3, the DNA is TGTGCCAGCAGCTTGCGGCTTCCGGGCTACACCTTC.

The chain has TRBV28 and TRBJ1-2; tentative D call: TRBD1 (6 bases). V shed 8 bases and J shed 3 bases, with 13 bases lying between them. The CDR3 contains 13 residues. The germline V gene has CDR1 MDHEN and CDR2 SYDVKM. In DNA, the CDR3 is TGTGCCAGCGGGGTACAGGGTTACTATGGCTACACCTTC. Translated, it gives CASGVQGYYGYTF.

The chain couples TRBV10-3 to TRBJ2-1, with D maybe TRBD2 (5 bases). V lost 2 bases, J lost 7 bases, and 15 bases lay in between. Germline assignment: CDR1 ENHRY and CDR2 SYGVKD. The CDR3 is 15 amino acids. The CDR3 nucleotides are TGTGCCATCAGTGAGCTGAAGGCCGGGGTTAATGAGCAGTTCTTC. It specifies CAISELKAGVNEQFF.

The V call is TRBV18, the J call TRBJ1-1; D might be TRBD1 (5 bases). The ends were cut back, 1 base at V and 4 bases at J, with 10 bases in the middle. Germline lookup yields CDR1 KGHSH and CDR2 LQKENI. The CDR3 length is 14 residues. CDR3 in amino acids: CASSPQGWGTEAFF. CDR3 nucleotides: TGTGCCAGCTCACCACAGGGGTGGGGCACTGAAGCTTTCTTT. Supplemented by reference TRBV18 and TRBJ1-1, the full variable domain reads NAGVMQNPRHLVRRRGQEARLRCSPMKGHSHVYWYRQLPEEGLKFMVYLQKENIIDESGMPKERFSAEFPKEGPSILRIQQVVRGDSAAYFCASSPQGWGTEAFFGQGTRLTVV.

The chain couples TRBV29-1 to TRBJ1-2; D gene ambiguous. The germline V gene encodes CDR1 SQVTM and CDR2 ANQGSEA. V was trimmed by 1 base and J by 12 bases, leaving 15 bases between them. This CDR3 spans 12 amino acids. Here the CDR3 DNA reads TGCAGCGTTGAAGGGAACTACATGGGCCACACCTTC. Translating gives CSVEGNYMGHTF.

The chain carries TRBV3-1 (or the pseudogene TRBV3-2) and TRBJ1-2; D ambiguous. The CDR3 totals 14 residues. V lost 7 bases, J lost 2 bases, and 14 bases lay in between. Germline V gene sequence: CDR1 LGHDT, CDR2 YNNKEL (reference sequence). CDR3 sequence: CASTLLSGNYGYTF. CDR3 in DNA: TGTGCCAGCACCCTCCTCTCCGGAAACTATGGCTACACCTTC.

The chain employs TRBV6-4 and TRBJ2-2; 9 nucleotides match TRBD2. CDR3 length: 15 amino acids. The germline gives CDR1 MRHNA, CDR2 SNTAGT. With 7 bases clipped from V and 2 bases from J, the junction kept 5 bases outside the gene matches. The CDR3 sequence: CASKPGTSNTGELFF. As DNA, the CDR3 is TGTGCCAGCAAACCCGGGACTAGCAACACCGGGGAGCTGTTTTTT.

The rearrangement uses TRBV7-2 and TRBJ2-5, with TRBD2 matching over 10 bases. V dropped 5 bases and J dropped 2; count of bases not matched to a gene: 8. Germline V lookup: CDR1 SGHTA, CDR2 FQGNSA. The CDR3 is made up of 16 amino acids. CDR3 sequence: CASSLGQRGGQETQYF. The CDR3 DNA is TGTGCCAGCAGCCTGGGCCAGCGGGGGGGGCAAGAGACCCAGTACTTC.